The clone carrying this T cell receptor (beta chain) was counted a few times. Authors' processing steps: By means of reference gene primer amplification, nucleated cell counts were estimated. Some clones are missing from TCRdb's copy, which holds only in-frame ones; the method was immunoSEQ multiplex PCR. The V and J calls and clone size were taken over from that table, and D and trimming were inferred from the DNA. In the table there are under 150,000 clones, 79% of which are singletons. These data originate in a study of blood T cell repertoires in COVID-19. The overall study: Sites across the United States, Italy and Spain contributed samples from acute and convalescent COVID-19.

V lost 8 bases and J lost 0; bases outside the gene matches: 11. The CDR3 runs 17 residues. Germline lookup yields CDR1 MDHEN and CDR2 SYDVKM. This receptor was obtained from a man aged 45 to 65 with active or convalescent COVID-19. The chain has TRBV28 and TRBJ1-4; 8 bases map to TRBD1. Sequencing was performed on peripheral blood. CDR3 loop: CASGQWDRMTTNEKLFF. The CDR3, as DNA: TGTGCCAGCGGTCAATGGGACAGGATGACAACTAATGAAAAACTGTTTTTT.